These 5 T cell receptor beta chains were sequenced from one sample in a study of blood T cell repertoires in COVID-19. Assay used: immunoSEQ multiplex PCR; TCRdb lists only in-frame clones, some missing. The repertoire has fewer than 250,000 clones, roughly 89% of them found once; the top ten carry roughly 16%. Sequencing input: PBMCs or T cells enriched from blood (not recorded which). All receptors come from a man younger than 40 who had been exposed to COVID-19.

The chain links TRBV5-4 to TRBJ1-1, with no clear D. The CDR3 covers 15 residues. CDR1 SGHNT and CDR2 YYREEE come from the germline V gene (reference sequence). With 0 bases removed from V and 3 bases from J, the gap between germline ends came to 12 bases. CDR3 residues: CASSLEPGGYTEAFF. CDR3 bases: TGTGCCAGCAGCTTGGAGCCAGGTGGGTACACTGAAGCTTTCTTT.

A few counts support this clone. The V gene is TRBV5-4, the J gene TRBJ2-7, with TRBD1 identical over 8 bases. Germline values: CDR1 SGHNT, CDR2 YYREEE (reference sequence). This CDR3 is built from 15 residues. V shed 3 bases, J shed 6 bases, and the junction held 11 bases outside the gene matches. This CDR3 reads CASSSYRDRSGEQYF. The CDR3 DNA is TGTGCCAGCAGCTCATACCGGGACAGGTCGGGCGAGCAGTACTTC.

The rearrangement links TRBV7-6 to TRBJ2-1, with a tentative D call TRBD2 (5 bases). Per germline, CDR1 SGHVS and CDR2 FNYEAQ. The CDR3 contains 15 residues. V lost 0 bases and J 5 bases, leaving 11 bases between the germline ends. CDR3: CASSLAEAGNNEQFF. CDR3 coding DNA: TGTGCCAGCAGCTTAGCGGAGGCAGGAAACAATGAGCAGTTCTTC. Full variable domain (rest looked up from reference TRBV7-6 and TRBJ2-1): GAGVSQSPRYKVTKRGQDVALRCDPISGHVSLYWYRQALGQGPEFLTYFNYEAQQDKSGLPNDRFSAERPEGSISTLTIQRTEQRDSAMYRCASSLAEAGNNEQFFGPGTRLTVL.

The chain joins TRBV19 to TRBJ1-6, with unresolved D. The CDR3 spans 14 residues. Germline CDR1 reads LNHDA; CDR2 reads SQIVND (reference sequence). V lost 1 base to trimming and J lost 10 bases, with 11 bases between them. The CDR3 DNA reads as TGTGCCAGTAGTATAGTCGCCATGGCATCACCCCTCCACTTT. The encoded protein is CASSIVAMASPLHF.

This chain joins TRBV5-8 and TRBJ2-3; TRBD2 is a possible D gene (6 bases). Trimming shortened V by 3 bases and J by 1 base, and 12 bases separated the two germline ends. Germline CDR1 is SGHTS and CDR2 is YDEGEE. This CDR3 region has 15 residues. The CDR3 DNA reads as TGTGCCAGCAGCTCACTAGGCGGGGGCACAGATACGCAGTATTTT. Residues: CASSSLGGGTDTQYF.